One and the same sample provided the 24 T cell receptor beta chains below, sequenced in a study of human T cells and chemical hapten exposure. Time point noted: pre-sensitization, week 0. Described treatment: therapeutic diphenylcyclopropenone sensitization with weekly scalp DPC. TCRdb independently ran MiXCR on the RACE reads; one entry per CDR3 protein. The sample shows more than 300,000 distinct CDR3 sequences, approximately 5.1% of them seen only once. The starting material was whole blood, obtained in connection with sensitization to the hapten diphenylcyclopropenone (DPC). These receptors were taken from a woman between 50 and 59 years old with alopecia areata. Some clones in this sample may be carry-over from other donors' samples.

This clonotype was picked up a small number of times. This chain uses TRBV19 with TRBJ2-3, with TRBD2 matching 7 bases. This CDR3 contains 14 residues. CDR1 LNHDA and CDR2 SQIVND come from the germline V gene (reference sequence). With V trimmed by 6 bases and J by 6 bases, 9 bases remained unmatched. The CDR3 DNA reads as TGTGCCAGTAGATTGGACGGGAGGTTCGATACGCAGTATTTT. Its translation is CASRLDGRFDTQYF.

This clonotype was seen ten or more times. V and J are TRBV5-1 and TRBJ2-1, with TRBD2 as a possible D gene (5 bases). V was pared by 6 bases and J by 0 bases, with 16 bases between. The CDR3 runs 16 residues. Per germline, CDR1 SGHRS and CDR2 YFSETQ. Here the CDR3 reads CASKMGRESSYNEQFF. Here the CDR3 DNA reads TGCGCCAGCAAGATGGGTAGGGAGAGCTCCTACAATGAGCAGTTCTTC.

Ten or more counts support this clonotype. The chain uses TRBV7-9 and TRBJ2-1; 12 positions match TRBD2. CDR3 length: 19 residues. Germline V gene data show CDR1 as SEHNR and CDR2 as FQNEAQ (reference sequence). V shed 4 bases, J shed 0 bases, and the junction held 10 bases outside the gene matches. The DNA of the CDR3 is TGTGCCAGCAGCTCAGAGACTAGCGGGAGTTTCCGCTCCTACAATGAGCAGTTCTTC. It encodes CASSSETSGSFRSYNEQFF.

V and J are TRBV20-1 and TRBJ2-7; D may correspond to TRBD1 or TRBD2 (5 bases each). The V gene's germline CDR1 is DFQATT and CDR2 SNEGSKA (reference sequence). Trimming took off 5 bases at V and 7 bases at J, with 9 bases between the two ends. CDR3 size: 10 residues. The chain's CDR3 is CSALWGEQYF. The CDR3 coding sequence is TGCAGTGCTTTATGGGGGGAGCAGTACTTC.

V gene TRBV20-1 combines with J gene TRBJ2-3; TRBD2 matches 8 bases. Trimming took 5 bases from V and 3 from J; bases not matched to a gene: 10. Germline values: CDR1 DFQATT, CDR2 SNEGSKA (reference sequence). The CDR3 has 15 residues. CDR3 loop: CSAPPQRGKTDTQYF. CDR3 DNA: TGCAGTGCTCCTCCCCAGCGGGGGAAGACAGATACGCAGTATTTT.

The chain carries TRBV12-2 and TRBJ1-1; the table names TRBD1, a call not compared with the DNA. TRBV12-2 is recorded as a pseudogene. The CDR3 sequence is 15 residues long. CDR3 bases: TGTGCAAGTCGCTTAGAGAATGGGGGAGAGACTGAAGCTTTCTTT. It yields the protein CASRLENGGETEAFF.

Many counts were recorded for this clonotype. The genes are TRBV2 and TRBJ1-2; TRBD1 agrees at 9 bases. J lost 1 base, V lost 4 bases, and 1 base had no gene match. CDR1 and CDR2 from the germline V gene are SNHLY and FYNNEI. The CDR3 extends over 14 amino acids. CDR3 in amino acids: CASSGDRVNYGYTF. CDR3 nucleotides: TGTGCCAGCAGTGGGGACAGGGTTAACTATGGCTACACCTTC.

This clonotype was observed at least ten times. The chain has TRBV7-9 and TRBJ2-7, with 12 bases matching TRBD2. V dropped 6 bases and J dropped 2; count of bases not matched to a gene: 8. The CDR3 covers 16 residues. The germline CDR1 and CDR2 sequences are SEHNR and FQNEAQ (reference sequence). The CDR3 DNA is TGTGCCAGCAGAAGACTAGCGGGAGATGTACCCTACGAGCAGTACTTC. Translated: CASRRLAGDVPYEQYF.

The V and J genes are TRBV7-2 and TRBJ2-2; D unclear. The CDR3 runs 14 residues. Germline V gene data show CDR1 as SGHTA and CDR2 as FQGNSA. The ends were cut back, 1 base at V and 6 bases at J, with 9 bases in the middle. CDR3 bases: TGTGCCAGCAGCTTAGAGAGGATGGCCGGGGAGCTGTTTTTT. Its translation: CASSLERMAGELFF.

This clonotype has at least ten counts. The chain combines TRBV20-1 with TRBJ2-4; D call uncertain. Trimming stripped 0 bases from V and 1 base from J, with 7 bases between. This CDR3 has 14 residues. Germline CDR1 reads DFQATT; CDR2 reads SNEGSKA (reference sequence). The CDR3 is CSARDRAAKNIQYF. CDR3 nucleotide sequence: TGCAGTGCTAGAGATAGGGCGGCCAAAAACATTCAGTACTTC.

In its sample, this clonotype was seen many times. The rearrangement uses TRBV28 and TRBJ2-5; TRBD2 aligns across 10 bases. The CDR3 runs 14 residues. Germline V gene lookup returns CDR1 MDHEN and CDR2 SYDVKM. The J segment lost 5 bases and the V segment lost 6 bases, leaving 6 bases of the junction unmatched. CDR3 residues: CASSTSGRAETQYF. DNA of the CDR3: TGTGCCAGCAGCACGAGCGGGAGGGCCGAGACCCAGTACTTC.

The genes are TRBV12-3 or TRBV12-4 and TRBJ1-5; the D gene is possibly TRBD1 (6 bases). CDR3 length equals 14 residues. The ends were cut back, 6 bases at V and 9 bases at J, with 18 bases in the middle. This CDR3 reads CASSPGRGQWPQHF. CDR3 nucleotides: TGTGCCAGCAGCCCCGGCCGGGGGCAGTGGCCCCAGCATTTT.

This clonotype was recorded at least ten times. The genes are TRBV21-1 and TRBJ1-5; the table's D call of TRBD1 was not tested on the DNA. TRBV21-1 is a listed pseudogene. The CDR3 is 17 amino acids. CDR3 sequence reads: CASSKGPKVYSNQPQHF. The CDR3 DNA reads TGTGCCAGCAGCAAAGGCCCCAAGGTTTATAGCAATCAGCCCCAGCATTTT.

This clonotype was observed at least ten times. The chain recombines TRBV5-1 with TRBJ1-1; D perhaps matches TRBD1 (5 bases). V was shortened by 4 bases and J by 1 base, with 8 bases between the two germline ends. The CDR3 extends over 13 amino acids. Germline CDR1 and CDR2: SGHRS and YFSETQ. The CDR3 loop is CASSVRENTEAFF. CDR3 nucleotides: TGCGCCAGCAGCGTCAGGGAGAACACTGAAGCTTTCTTT.

This clonotype appeared a few times. V usage is TRBV6-5 and J usage is TRBJ1-5; D gene ambiguous. In germline, CDR1 is MNHEY, CDR2 SVGAGI. V lost 5 bases, J lost 0 bases, and 11 bases lay in between. CDR3 length: 15 residues. The CDR3 loop is CASSLRRNSNQPQHF. In DNA form, the CDR3 reads TGTGCCAGCAGTCTCCGACGGAATAGCAATCAGCCCCAGCATTTT.

This clonotype was seen many times. The chain is built from TRBV29-1 and TRBJ2-2, with D unresolved. This CDR3 region has 12 residues. CDR1 and CDR2 (germline): SQVTM, ANQGSEA. The ends were cut back, 1 base at V and 6 bases at J, with 6 bases in the middle. The CDR3 nucleotides read TGCAGCGTTGAAGCTTACTCCGGGGAGCTGTTTTTT. Amino acids: CSVEAYSGELFF.

This clonotype showed up just a few times. The V call is TRBV6-5, the J call TRBJ2-1; the match to TRBD2 covers 8 bases. The CDR3 sequence is 17 residues long. Germline trimming cut 4 bases from V and 4 bases from J; bases unmatched to any gene: 12. The V gene's germline CDR1 is MNHEY and CDR2 SVGAGI. The chain's CDR3 is CASSSRPGLGEYNEQFF. CDR3 coding DNA: TGTGCCAGCAGTTCTCGTCCGGGACTAGGGGAATACAATGAGCAGTTCTTC.

In this sample, this clonotype turned up many times. The V gene is TRBV6-2 or TRBV6-3, the J gene TRBJ2-2, with 10 bases matching TRBD2. V dropped 3 bases and J dropped 0; count of bases not matched to a gene: 4. Germline V lookup: CDR1 MNHEY, CDR2 SVGEGT. The CDR3 covers 17 residues. The CDR3 DNA is TGTGCCAGCAGTTATGGAACTAGCGGGACGAACACCGGGGAGCTGTTTTTT. Protein: CASSYGTSGTNTGELFF.

This clonotype was observed many times. The V gene is TRBV6-7, the J gene TRBJ2-7; TRBD1 agrees at 12 bases. TRBV6-7 is reported as an ORF; its role is uncertain. The trim removed 5 bases at V and 3 bases at J, leaving 11 bases unmatched. The length of the CDR3 is 17 residues. CDR3 DNA: TGTGCCAGCAGTGAAACTTACCGGGACAGGGGGCGCTACGAGCAGTACTTC. It codes for CASSETYRDRGRYEQYF.

About this clonotype itself: Since a much larger clone is just one base distant, this may be a read error. The CDR3 DNA reads as TGTGCCAGCAGTTCGGCCCCGCCGGACCAAAACACTGAAGCTTTCTTT. This sequence encodes CASSSAPPDQNTEAFF. V and J are TRBV6-5 and TRBJ1-1; D is uncertain. Trimming left V 4 bases short and J 2 bases short, with 17 bases between. Germline V lookup: CDR1 MNHEY, CDR2 SVGAGI. This CDR3 region has 16 residues.

This clonotype was detected many times. The chain joins TRBV6-1 to TRBJ2-7; D not resolved. The V end lost 2 bases, the J end lost 5 bases, and 7 bases lay between the germline ends. This CDR3 comprises 12 residues. Germline values: CDR1 MNHNS, CDR2 SASEGT. This chain's CDR3 is CASSEYADEQYF. The DNA for the CDR3 is TGTGCCAGCAGTGAATACGCAGACGAGCAGTACTTC.

There are many counts of this clonotype. The CDR3 sequence: CASSVGLAEQETQYF. As DNA, the CDR3 is TGTGCCAGCAGCGTTGGACTAGCGGAGCAAGAGACCCAGTACTTC. The gene calls are TRBV9 and TRBJ2-5, with TRBD2 matching 10 bases. V lost 2 bases and J lost 2; bases outside the gene matches: 3. Germline CDR1 and CDR2: SGDLS and YYNGEE. The CDR3 is 15 residues long.

The sample holds many counts of this clonotype. This chain uses TRBV6-5 with TRBJ2-1; no clear D. Germline V gives CDR1 MNHEY, CDR2 SVGAGI. The CDR3 totals 14 residues. The germline V and J ends were trimmed by 0 bases and 6 bases, with 9 bases remaining between them. The CDR3 here is CASSYSGASNEQFF. The CDR3 DNA sequence: TGTGCCAGCAGTTACTCGGGCGCGAGCAATGAGCAGTTCTTC.

This clonotype came up a few times. J is TRBJ1-2 and V is TRBV18; D not certain. The CDR3 extends over 13 amino acids. CDR1 KGHSH and CDR2 LQKENI come from the germline V gene. With 3 bases removed from V and 8 bases from J, the gap between germline ends came to 13 bases. In DNA form, the CDR3 reads TGTGCCAGCTCACCTCCGGACGAAGAAGGCTACACCTTC. It is translated as CASSPPDEEGYTF.